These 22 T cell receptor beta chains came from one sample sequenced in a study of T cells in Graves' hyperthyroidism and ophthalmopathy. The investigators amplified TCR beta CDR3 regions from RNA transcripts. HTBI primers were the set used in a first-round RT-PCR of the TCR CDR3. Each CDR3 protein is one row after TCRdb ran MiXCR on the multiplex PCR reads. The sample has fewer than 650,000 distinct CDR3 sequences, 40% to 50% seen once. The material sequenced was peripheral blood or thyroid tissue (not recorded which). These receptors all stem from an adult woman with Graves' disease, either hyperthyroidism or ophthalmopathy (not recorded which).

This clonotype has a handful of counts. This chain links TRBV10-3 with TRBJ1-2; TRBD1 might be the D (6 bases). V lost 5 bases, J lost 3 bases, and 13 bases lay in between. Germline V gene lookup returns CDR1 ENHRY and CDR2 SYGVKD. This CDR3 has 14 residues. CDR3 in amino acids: CAISSGGADYGYTF. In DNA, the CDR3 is TGTGCCATCAGTTCCGGGGGCGCGGACTATGGCTACACCTTC.

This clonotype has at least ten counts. This CDR3 reads CASPHPTSGRAGELFF. CDR3 sequence (DNA): TGTGCCAGCCCGCACCCCACTAGCGGGAGGGCCGGGGAGCTGTTTTTT. The rearrangement joins TRBV7-9 to TRBJ2-2, with 13 positions matching TRBD2. Trimming took 8 bases from V and 6 from J; bases not matched to a gene: 9. The germline gives CDR1 SEHNR, CDR2 FQNEAQ (reference sequence). This CDR3 is 16 amino acids long.

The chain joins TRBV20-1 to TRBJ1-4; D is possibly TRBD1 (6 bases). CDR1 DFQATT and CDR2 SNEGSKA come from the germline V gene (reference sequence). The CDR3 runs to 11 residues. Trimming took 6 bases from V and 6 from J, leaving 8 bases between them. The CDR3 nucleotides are TGCAGTGCGGGGGCCGATGAAAAACTGTTTTTT. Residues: CSAGADEKLFF.

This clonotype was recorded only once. The CDR3 reads CATSTGTAEAFYNEQFF. DNA of the CDR3: TGTGCCACCAGCACCGGGACCGCTGAAGCTTTCTACAATGAGCAGTTCTTC. The J gene is TRBJ2-1, the V gene TRBV15; D may correspond to TRBD1 or TRBD2 (5 bases each). The CDR3 spans 17 residues. The V gene lost 4 bases and the J gene lost 3 bases, with 19 bases spanning the gap. CDR1 is LNHNV, CDR2 YYDKDF, per germline (reference sequence). Full variable domain (outside the CDR3, taken from reference TRBV15 and TRBJ2-1): DAMVIQNPRYQVTQFGKPVTLSCSQTLNHNVMYWYQQKSSQAPKLLFHYYDKDFNNEADTPDNFQSRRPNTSFCFLDIRSPGLGDTAMYLCATSTGTAEAFYNEQFFGPGTRLTVL.

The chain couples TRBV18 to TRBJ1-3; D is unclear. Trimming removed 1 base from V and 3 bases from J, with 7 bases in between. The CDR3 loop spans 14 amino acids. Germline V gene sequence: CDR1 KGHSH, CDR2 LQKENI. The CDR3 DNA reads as TGTGCCAGCTCACCACGCAGTGGTGGAAACACCATATATTTT. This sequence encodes CASSPRSGGNTIYF.

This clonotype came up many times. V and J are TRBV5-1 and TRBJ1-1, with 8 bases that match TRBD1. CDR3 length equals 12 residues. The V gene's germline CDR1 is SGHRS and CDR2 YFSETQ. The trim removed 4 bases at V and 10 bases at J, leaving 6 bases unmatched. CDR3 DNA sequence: TGCGCCAGCAGCCCCACAGGGGGAACAGCTTTCTTT. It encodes CASSPTGGTAFF.

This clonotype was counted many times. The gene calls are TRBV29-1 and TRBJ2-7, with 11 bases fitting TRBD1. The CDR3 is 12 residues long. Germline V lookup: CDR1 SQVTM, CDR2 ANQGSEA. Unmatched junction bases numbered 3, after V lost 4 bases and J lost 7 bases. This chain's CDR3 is CSVVGQGVEQYF. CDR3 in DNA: TGCAGCGTTGTGGGACAGGGGGTTGAGCAGTACTTC.

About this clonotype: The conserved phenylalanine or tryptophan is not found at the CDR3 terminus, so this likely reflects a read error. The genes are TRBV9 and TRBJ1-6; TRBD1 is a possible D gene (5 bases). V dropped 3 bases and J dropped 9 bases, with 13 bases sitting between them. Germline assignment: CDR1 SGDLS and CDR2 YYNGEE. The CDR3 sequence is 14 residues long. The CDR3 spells CASSGGSGASPLHV. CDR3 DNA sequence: TGTGCCAGCAGCGGGGGGTCTGGGGCTTCACCCCTCCACGTT.

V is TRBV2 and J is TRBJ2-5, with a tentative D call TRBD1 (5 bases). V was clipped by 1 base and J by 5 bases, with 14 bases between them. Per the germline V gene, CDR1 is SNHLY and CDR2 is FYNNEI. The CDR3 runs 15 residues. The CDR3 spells CASSEEQGGAETQYF. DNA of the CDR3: TGTGCCAGCAGTGAAGAGCAGGGTGGAGCCGAGACCCAGTACTTC. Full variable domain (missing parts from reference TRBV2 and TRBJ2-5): EPEVTQTPSHQVTQMGQEVILRCVPISNHLYFYWYRQILGQKVEFLVSFYNNEISEKSEIFDDQFSVERPDGSNFTLKIRSTKLEDSAMYFCASSEEQGGAETQYFGPGTRLLVL.

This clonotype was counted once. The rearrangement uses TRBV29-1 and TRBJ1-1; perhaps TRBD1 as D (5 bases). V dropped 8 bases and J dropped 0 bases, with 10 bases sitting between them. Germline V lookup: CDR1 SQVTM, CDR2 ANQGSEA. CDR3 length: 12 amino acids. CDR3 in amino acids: CSREGMNTEAFF. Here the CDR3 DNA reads TGCAGCAGAGAGGGGATGAACACTGAAGCTTTCTTT.

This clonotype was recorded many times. DNA of the CDR3: TGTGCCACCAGCCCCCGGGACAGGGGAGTGGTAAAACTGTTTTTT. Protein sequence: CATSPRDRGVVKLFF. This chain joins TRBV15 and TRBJ1-4; 10 bases line up with TRBD1. The trim removed 5 bases at V and 10 bases at J, leaving 10 bases unmatched. This CDR3 is built from 15 residues. Germline V gene lookup returns CDR1 LNHNV and CDR2 YYDKDF (reference sequence).

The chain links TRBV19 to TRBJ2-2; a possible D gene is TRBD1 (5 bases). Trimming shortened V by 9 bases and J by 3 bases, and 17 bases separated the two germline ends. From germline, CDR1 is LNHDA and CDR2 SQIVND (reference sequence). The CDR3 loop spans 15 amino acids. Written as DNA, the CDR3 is TGTGCCAGGCACGACAGATGTTCTTACACCGGGGAGCTGTTTTTT. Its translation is CARHDRCSYTGELFF.

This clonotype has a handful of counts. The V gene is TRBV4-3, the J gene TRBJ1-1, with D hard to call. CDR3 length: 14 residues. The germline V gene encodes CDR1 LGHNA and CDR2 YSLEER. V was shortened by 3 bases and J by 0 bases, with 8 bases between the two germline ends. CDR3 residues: CASSQNRLNTEAFF. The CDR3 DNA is TGCGCCAGCAGCCAGAACAGATTGAACACTGAAGCTTTCTTT.

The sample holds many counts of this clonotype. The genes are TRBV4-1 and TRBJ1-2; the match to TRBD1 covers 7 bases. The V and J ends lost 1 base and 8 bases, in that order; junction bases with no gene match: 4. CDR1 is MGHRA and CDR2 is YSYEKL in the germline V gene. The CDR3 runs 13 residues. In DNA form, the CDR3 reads TGCGCCAGCAGCCAAGGACAGGGCAACGGCTACACCTTC. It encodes CASSQGQGNGYTF.

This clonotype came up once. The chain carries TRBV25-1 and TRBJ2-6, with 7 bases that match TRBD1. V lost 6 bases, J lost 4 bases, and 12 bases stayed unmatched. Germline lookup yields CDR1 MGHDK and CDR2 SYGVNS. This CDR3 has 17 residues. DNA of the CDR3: TGTGCCAGCAGCCCCGGGGCAGGGGGTGGAGGGGCCAACGTCCTGACTTTC. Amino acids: CASSPGAGGGGANVLTF.

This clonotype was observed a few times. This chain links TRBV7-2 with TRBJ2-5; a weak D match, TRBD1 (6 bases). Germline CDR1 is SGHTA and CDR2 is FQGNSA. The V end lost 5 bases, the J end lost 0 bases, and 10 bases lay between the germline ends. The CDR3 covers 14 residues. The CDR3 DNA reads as TGTGCCAGCAGCCGATGGGGGCACCAAGAGACCCAGTACTTC. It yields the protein CASSRWGHQETQYF.

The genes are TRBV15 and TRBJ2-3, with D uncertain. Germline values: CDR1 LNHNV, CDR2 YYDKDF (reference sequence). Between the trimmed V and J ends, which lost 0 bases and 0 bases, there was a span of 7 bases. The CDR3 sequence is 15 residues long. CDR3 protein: CATSRDPTSTDTQYF. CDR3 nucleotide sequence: TGTGCCACCAGCAGAGATCCCACTAGCACAGATACGCAGTATTTT.

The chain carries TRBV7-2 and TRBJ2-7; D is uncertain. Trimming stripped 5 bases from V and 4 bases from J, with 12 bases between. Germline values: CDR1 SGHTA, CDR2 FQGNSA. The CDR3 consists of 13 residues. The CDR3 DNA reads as TGTGCCAGCAGCCTAGATAGGCAGTACGAGCAGTACTTC. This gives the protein CASSLDRQYEQYF.

CDR3 region: CSVLGDTDEKLFF. CDR3 DNA: TGCAGCGTTTTAGGGGACACCGATGAAAAACTGTTTTTT. This rearrangement joins TRBV29-1 to TRBJ1-4, with D possibly being TRBD1 (6 bases). CDR3 length equals 13 residues. The V end was cut by 5 bases, the J end by 6 bases, with 13 bases between. CDR1 SQVTM and CDR2 ANQGSEA come from the germline V gene.

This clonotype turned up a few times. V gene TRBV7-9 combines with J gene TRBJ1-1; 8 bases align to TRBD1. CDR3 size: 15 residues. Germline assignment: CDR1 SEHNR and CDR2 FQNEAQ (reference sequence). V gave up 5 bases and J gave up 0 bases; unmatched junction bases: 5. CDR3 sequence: CASSRGQGMNTEAFF. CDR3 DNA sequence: TGTGCCAGCAGCCGAGGACAGGGAATGAACACTGAAGCTTTCTTT.

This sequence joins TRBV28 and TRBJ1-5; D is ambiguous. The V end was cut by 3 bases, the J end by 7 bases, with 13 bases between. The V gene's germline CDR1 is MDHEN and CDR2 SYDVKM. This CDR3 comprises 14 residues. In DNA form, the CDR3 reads TGTGCCAGCAGTTTTAAACCGGCGGGGCAGCCCCAGCATTTT. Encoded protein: CASSFKPAGQPQHF. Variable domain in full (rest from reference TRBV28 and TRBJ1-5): DVKVTQSSRYLVKRTGEKVFLECVQDMDHENMFWYRQDPGLGLRLIYFSYDVKMKEKGDIPEGYSVSREKKERFSLILESASTNQTSMYLCASSFKPAGQPQHFGDGTRLSIL.

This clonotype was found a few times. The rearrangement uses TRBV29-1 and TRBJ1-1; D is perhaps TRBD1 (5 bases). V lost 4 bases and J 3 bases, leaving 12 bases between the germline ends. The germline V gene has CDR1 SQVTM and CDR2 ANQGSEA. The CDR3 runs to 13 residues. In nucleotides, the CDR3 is TGCAGCGTTGGGCAGGGATCGGACACTGAAGCTTTCTTT. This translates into CSVGQGSDTEAFF.